This paragraph reports one TCR beta chain. Its antigen is still unknown. This entry is derived from a study of CD8+ T cells in alopecia areata. The overall study: Treated patients received oral tofacitinib, 5 to 10 mg twice daily. Treatment with tofacitinib (6 to 18 months) was followed by 6 months off drug. Findings of the study overall: A great number of expanded lesional clones endured in scalp and blood during tofacitinib. In patients, TCRs were shared less clearly than in mice, and HLA may possibly be involved.

There are 15 residues in the CDR3. The V gene end was trimmed by 6 bases and the J gene end by 4 bases; junction bases not matched to a gene: 10. Per germline, CDR1 MNHEY and CDR2 SMNVEV (reference sequence). Extracted RNA was reverse transcribed into cDNA, the sequencing template. Sequencing was performed with immunoSEQ multiplex PCR; in TCRdb, only in-frame clones are kept and a portion is missing. The sample records approximately 210,000 clones, approximately 65% being singletons. Treatment meaning: oral pan-JAK inhibitor, 5-10 mg twice daily. This receptor was obtained from a human donor with alopecia areata. Sequenced material: CD4+ T cells sorted from blood, taken between weeks 43 and 45, from a patient treated with tofacitinib. This sequence joins TRBV27 and TRBJ1-1; 8 bases are shared with TRBD1. The CDR3: CASRQTGVSGTEAFF. CDR3 nucleotides: TGTGCCAGCAGACAGACAGGGGTGAGCGGCACTGAAGCTTTCTTT.